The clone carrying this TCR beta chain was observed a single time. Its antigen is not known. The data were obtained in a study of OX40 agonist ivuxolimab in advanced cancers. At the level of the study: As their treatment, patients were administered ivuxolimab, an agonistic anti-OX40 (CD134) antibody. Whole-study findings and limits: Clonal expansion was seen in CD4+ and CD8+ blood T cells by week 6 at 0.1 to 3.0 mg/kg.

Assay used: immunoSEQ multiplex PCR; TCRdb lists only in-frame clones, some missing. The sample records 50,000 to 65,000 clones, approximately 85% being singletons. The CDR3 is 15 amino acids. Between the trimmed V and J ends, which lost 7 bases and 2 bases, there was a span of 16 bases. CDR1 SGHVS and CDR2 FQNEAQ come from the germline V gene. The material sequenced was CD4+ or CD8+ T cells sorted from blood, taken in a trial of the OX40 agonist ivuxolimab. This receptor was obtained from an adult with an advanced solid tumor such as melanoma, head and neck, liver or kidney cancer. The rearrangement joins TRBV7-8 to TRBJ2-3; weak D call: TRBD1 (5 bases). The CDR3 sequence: CASTPPGRYTDTQYF. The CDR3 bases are TGTGCCAGCACCCCCCCAGGGCGTTACACAGATACGCAGTATTTT.